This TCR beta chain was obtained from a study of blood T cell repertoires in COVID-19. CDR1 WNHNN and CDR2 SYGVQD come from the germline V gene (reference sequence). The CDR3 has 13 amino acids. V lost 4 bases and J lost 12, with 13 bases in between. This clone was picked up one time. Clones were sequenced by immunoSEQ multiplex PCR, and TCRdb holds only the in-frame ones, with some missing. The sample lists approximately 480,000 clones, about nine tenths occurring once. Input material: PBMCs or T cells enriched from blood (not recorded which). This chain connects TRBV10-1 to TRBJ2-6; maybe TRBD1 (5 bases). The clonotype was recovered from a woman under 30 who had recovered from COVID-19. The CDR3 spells CASSVDKGSVLTF. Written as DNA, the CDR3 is TGCGCCAGCAGTGTGGACAAGGGAAGCGTCCTGACTTTC.